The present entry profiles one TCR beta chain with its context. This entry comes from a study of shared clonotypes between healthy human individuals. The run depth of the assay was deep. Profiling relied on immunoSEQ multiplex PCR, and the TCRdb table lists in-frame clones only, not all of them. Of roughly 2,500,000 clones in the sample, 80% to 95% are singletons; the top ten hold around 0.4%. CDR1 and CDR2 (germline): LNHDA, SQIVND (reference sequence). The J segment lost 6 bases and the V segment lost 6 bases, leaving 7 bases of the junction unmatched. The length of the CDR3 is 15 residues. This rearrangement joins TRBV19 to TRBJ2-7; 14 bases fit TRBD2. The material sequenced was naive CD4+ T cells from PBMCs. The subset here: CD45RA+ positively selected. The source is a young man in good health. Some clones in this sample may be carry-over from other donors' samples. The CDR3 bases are TGTGCCAGTAGCGGGACTAGCGGGAGTATGCCCGAGCAGTACTTC. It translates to CASSGTSGSMPEQYF.